This T cell receptor beta chain emerged from a study of blood T cells in healthy people across ages. Sample donors were healthy Caucasian individuals that came from Russia, aged roughly 6 to 95. Study-level points and caveats: The study found more naive CD4+ cells and higher diversity in long-lived than aged donors. Researchers report that TCR beta diversity correlated strongly with naive T cell percentage.

Comment on this clonotype: No antigen is known for it.

The CDR3 consists of 14 residues. V lost 5 bases, J lost 2 bases, and 10 bases lay in between. The germline CDR1 and CDR2 sequences are LNHDA and SQIVND (reference sequence). A sample-barcoded 5' primer and a J-beta primer mix were used in a second PCR of roughly 6 to 11 cycles. All cDNA molecules were each tagged by a template-switch adaptor with 12 random nucleotides. TCRdb re-called the 5' RACE reads through MiXCR, storing one row per CDR3 protein. The sample holds some 320,000 distinct CDR3 sequences, less than 30% seen once. The chain links TRBV19 to TRBJ1-5, with TRBD1 as a possible D gene (6 bases). The specimen was blood. The clonotype was recovered from a woman in her 70s in good health. CDR3 sequence (DNA): TGTGCCAGTAGTGTGACAGGAGGCAATCAGCCCCAGCATTTT. It is translated as CASSVTGGNQPQHF. Variable domain in full (rest from reference TRBV19 and TRBJ1-5): DGGITQSPKYLFRKEGQNVTLSCEQNLNHDAMYWYRQDPGQGLRLIYYSQIVNDFQKGDIAEGYSVSREKKESFPLTVTSAQKNPTAFYLCASSVTGGNQPQHFGDGTRLSIL.